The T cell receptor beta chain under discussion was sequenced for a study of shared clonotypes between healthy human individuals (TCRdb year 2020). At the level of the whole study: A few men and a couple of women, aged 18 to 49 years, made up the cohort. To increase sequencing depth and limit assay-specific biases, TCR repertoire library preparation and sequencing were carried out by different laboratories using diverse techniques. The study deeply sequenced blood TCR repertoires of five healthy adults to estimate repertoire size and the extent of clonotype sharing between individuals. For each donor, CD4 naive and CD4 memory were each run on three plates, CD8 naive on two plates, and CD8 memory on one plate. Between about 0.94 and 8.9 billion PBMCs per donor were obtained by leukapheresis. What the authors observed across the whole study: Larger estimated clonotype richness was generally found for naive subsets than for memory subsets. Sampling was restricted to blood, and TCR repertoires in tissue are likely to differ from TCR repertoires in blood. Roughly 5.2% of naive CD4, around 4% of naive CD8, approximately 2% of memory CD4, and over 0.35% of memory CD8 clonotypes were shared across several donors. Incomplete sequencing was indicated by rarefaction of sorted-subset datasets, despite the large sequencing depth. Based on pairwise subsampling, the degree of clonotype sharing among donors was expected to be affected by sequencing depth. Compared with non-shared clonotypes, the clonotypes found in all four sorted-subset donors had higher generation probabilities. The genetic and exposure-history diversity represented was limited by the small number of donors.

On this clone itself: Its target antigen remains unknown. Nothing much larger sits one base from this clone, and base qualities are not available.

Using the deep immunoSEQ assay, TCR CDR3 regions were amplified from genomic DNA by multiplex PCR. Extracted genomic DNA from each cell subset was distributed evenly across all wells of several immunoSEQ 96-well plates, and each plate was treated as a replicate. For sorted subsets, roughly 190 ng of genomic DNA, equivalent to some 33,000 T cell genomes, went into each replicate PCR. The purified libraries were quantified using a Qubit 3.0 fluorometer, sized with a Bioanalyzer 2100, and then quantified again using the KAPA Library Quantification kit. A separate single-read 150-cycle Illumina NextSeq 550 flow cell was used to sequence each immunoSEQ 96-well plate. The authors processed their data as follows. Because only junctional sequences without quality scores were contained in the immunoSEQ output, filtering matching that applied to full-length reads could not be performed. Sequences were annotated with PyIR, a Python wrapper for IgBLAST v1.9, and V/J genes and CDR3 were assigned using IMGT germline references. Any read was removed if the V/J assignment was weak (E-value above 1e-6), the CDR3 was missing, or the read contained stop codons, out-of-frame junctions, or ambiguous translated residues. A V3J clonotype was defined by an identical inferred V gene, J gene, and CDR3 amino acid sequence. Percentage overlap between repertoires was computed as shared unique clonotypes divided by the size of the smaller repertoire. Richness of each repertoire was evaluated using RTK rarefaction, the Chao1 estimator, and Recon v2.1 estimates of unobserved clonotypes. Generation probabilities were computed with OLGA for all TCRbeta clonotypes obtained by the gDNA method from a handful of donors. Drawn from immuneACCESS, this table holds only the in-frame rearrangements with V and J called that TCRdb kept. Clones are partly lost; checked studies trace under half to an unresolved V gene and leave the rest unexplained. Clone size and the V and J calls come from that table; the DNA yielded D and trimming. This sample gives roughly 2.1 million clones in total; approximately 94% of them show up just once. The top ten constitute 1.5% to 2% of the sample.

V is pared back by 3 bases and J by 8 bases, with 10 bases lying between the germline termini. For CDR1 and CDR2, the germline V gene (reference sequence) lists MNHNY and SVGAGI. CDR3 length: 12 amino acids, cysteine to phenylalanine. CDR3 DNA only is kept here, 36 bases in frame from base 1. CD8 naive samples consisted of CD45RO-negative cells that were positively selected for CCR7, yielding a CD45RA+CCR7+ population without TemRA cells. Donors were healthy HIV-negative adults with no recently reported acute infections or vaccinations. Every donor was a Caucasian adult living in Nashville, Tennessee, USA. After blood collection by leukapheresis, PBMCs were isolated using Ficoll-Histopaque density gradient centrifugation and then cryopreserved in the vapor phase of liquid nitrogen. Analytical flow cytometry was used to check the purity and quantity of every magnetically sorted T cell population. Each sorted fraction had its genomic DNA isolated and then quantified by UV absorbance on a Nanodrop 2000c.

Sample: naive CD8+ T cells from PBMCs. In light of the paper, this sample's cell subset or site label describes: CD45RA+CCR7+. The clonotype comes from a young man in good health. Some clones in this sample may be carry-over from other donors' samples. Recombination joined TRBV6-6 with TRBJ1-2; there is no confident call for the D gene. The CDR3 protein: CASSYPGGGYTF. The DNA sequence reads TGTGCCAGCAGTTATCCTGGTGGGGGCTACACCTTC.